This TCR beta chain was retrieved from a study of T cells in Graves' hyperthyroidism and ophthalmopathy (dated by TCRdb to about 2019). As for the study more broadly: Peripheral blood was sampled at the time of initial diagnosis, prior to any treatment. TCR V-J signatures able to tell the groups apart were searched for in a discovery cohort of 90 to 100 patients, of whom roughly 42 had Graves' ophthalmopathy and around 56 had stable Graves' hyperthyroidism. Whether ophthalmopathy could be predicted prospectively was tested in an independent validation cohort made up of under 20 hyperthyroidism patients plus 17 patients who later progressed to ophthalmopathy. The 100 or so discovery patients were divided at random into training and test sets in a 7:3 ratio. In roughly six Graves' hyperthyroidism patients, the study also compared T-cell repertoires from thyroid tissue with T-cell repertoires from blood. Following sampling, methimazole starting at 30 mg daily was given to hyperthyroidism patients, and high-dose intravenous methylprednisolone was given to ophthalmopathy patients. The paper describes TCR Vbeta CDR3 sequencing of fewer than 150 peripheral blood samples, made up of about 40 ophthalmopathy patients, roughly 75 hyperthyroidism patients and 17 progressor patients.

The hyperthyroidism patients were between 18 and 65 years old and newly diagnosed, with a disease duration of less than 2 months. Exclusion was applied to patients with uncontrolled infections, other autoimmune diseases, pregnancy or lactation. Diagnoses relied on clinical symptoms, serum thyroxine and TRAb, thyroid ultrasound and orbital computed tomography. Blood from progressor patients was collected at the time of first diagnosis with hyperthyroidism, before any ophthalmopathy symptoms had appeared. Ficoll-Paque density gradient centrifugation was used to isolate PBMCs from around 10 ml of fresh peripheral blood. Progressor patients were first diagnosed with Graves' hyperthyroidism and then developed ophthalmopathy during follow-up. Total RNA was extracted with Trizol reagent, and quality was checked on an Agilent 2100 Bioanalyzer. This clonotype was picked up a small number of times. Its antigen remains unidentified. Base qualities are not recorded, but no much larger clone differs from it by a single base.

The TCR beta CDR3 regions were amplified from RNA transcripts. The TCR CDR3 was subjected to a first round of RT-PCR using the HTBI primer set and the Qiagen OneStep RT-PCR kit. Libraries were constructed in a second round of multiplex PCR, after which size selection and purification were carried out. Libraries were sequenced paired-end with 100 bp reads on an Illumina HiSeq2000. Concerning the study's data processing: SOAPnuke was used to process the raw data, removing reads that contained adapters or uncalled bases, had a mean Phred below 15, or lacked an exact match to the constant primer or identifier. COPE v1.2.5 was used to merge high-quality paired reads, and clonotypes were defined as unique nucleotide sequences. MiTCR v1.1 was used to align the clonotypes against IMGT TRBV, TRBD and TRBJ reference segments. Only V-J combinations with frequency above 0.0001, covering 99% to 99.2% of repertoires, were analysed. A TCS score was defined as the ratio of F50 (clonal expansion) to E x V (chaos), with BLOSUM62-based TCRdist applied between CDR3 peptides within each V-J. Welch's t-statistics and random forest reduced fewer than 550 V-J features to about 12, which were used in a naive Bayes classifier (R e1071). TCRdb cleaned the public reads at Q25 with fastp, built clones with MiXCR and kept in-frame beta chains. Each entry is one CDR3 protein sequence, shown with its most common DNA and genes. These V and J calls are TCRdb output, not the study's own analysis. In this sample the table shows under 450,000 distinct CDR3 sequences, approximately 13% of which occur a single time. In total, the top ten clones hold about 20% of the sample.

Here is what the overall study found, with its caveats: Ophthalmopathy was separated from stable hyperthyroidism by a 13 V-J signature model, with about 88% sensitivity and 81% to 82% specificity obtained in cross-validation and 80%/75% obtained in testing. Most expanded thyroid clonotypes (frequency above 0.001) were also detected in blood, suggesting blood repertoires may reflect thyroid immune responses. Sample size was not statistically predetermined, and blinding of investigators to group allocation was not performed. In validation, the model predicted progression to ophthalmopathy a median of 6.5 months before onset, with over 55% sensitivity and more than 72% specificity.

Here V drops 4 bases and J drops 2 bases, and the junction holds 8 bases not matched to any gene. The cysteine opens and the phenylalanine closes a CDR3 of 14 amino acids. The sequence is cut down to CDR3 DNA, 42 bases in frame from base 1. The germline V gene encodes CDR1 DFQATT and CDR2 SNEGSKA (reference sequence). The sequence is built from TRBV20-1 and TRBJ2-7; TRBD1 fits 7 bases in the junction. The receptor's source is a man younger than 45 with Graves' hyperthyroidism that later progressed to Graves' ophthalmopathy. Sequencing was done on a sample of blood. The DNA is as follows: TGCAGTGCTATACACCGGGACAGACCCTACGAGCAGTACTTC. It translates as CSAIHRDRPYEQYF.